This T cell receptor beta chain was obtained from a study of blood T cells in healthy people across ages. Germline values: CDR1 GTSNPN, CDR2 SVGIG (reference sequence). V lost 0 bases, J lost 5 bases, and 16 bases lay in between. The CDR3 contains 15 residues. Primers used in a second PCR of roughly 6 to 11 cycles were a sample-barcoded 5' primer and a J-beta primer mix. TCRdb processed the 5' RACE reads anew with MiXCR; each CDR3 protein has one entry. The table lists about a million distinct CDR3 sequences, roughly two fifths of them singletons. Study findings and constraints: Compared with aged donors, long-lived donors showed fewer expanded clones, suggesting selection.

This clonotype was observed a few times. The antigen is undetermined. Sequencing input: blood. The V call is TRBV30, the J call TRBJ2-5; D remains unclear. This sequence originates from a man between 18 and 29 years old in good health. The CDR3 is CAWSVEETLLETQYF. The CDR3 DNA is TGTGCCTGGAGTGTTGAGGAAACCCTGTTGGAGACCCAGTACTTC. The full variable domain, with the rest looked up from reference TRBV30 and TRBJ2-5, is SQTIHQWPATLVQPVGSPLSLECTVEGTSNPNLYWYRQAAGRGLQLLFYSVGIGQISSEVPQNLSASRPQDRQFILSSKKLLLSDSGFYLCAWSVEETLLETQYFGPGTRLLVL.